This entry describes one T cell receptor (beta chain). Its antigen is undetermined. These data are taken from a study of cytomegalovirus exposure and HLA in healthy donors. The CDR3 is 14 residues long. Trimming removed 6 bases from V and 5 bases from J; junction bases left unmatched: 6. Germline V gives CDR1 MNHNY, CDR2 SVGAGI (reference sequence). At collection, donors were nominally healthy, but unrecorded immune exposures were probable. Vbeta (60) and Jbeta (13) primers were used in the PCR. Method: immunoSEQ multiplex PCR; TCRdb's copy keeps in-frame clones and lacks some. The sample yields tens of thousands of clones, about 73% seen once. Study findings and constraints: Owing to their indistinguishability, certain V segments, notably TRBV6-2 and TRBV6-3, were excluded. Later, an analysis found that common viral pathogens appeared to be linked with several of the most significant clusters. Sequencing artifact likely explains a cluster of highly shared sequence variants.

The chain carries TRBV6-6 and TRBJ2-7, with 11 bases fitting TRBD2. The sequenced sample consisted of PBMCs. The receptor comes from a woman in her twenties or thirties in good health and CMV-seronegative. This chain's CDR3 is CASRQLAGEHEQYF. The DNA of the CDR3 is TGTGCCAGCAGGCAACTAGCGGGGGAGCACGAGCAGTACTTC.